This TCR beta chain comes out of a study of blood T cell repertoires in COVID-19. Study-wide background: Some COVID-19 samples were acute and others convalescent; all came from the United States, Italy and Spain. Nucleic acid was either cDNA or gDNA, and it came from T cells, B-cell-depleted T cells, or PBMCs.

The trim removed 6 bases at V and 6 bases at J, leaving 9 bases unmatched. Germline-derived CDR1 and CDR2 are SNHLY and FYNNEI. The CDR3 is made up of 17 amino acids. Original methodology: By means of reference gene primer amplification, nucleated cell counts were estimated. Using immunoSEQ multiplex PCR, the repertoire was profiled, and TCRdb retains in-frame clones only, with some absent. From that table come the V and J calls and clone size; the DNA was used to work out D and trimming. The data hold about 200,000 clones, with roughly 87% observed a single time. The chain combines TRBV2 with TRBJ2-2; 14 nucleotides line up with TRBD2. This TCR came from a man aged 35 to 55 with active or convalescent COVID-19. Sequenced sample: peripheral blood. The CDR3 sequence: CASRRTGTSGRSGELFF. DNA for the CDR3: TGTGCCAGCAGGCGAACCGGGACTAGCGGGAGATCCGGGGAGCTGTTTTTT.